This is a list of T cell receptor beta chains from one sample in a study of blood T cell repertoires in COVID-19. Sequencing was performed with immunoSEQ multiplex PCR; in TCRdb, only in-frame clones are kept and a portion is missing. The profile covers roughly 150,000 clones, with 88% appearing a single time and 2% to 2.5% taken by the ten largest. The specimen sequenced was peripheral blood. Receptors originate from a man aged 45-65 years who had recovered from COVID-19. Both conserved end residues are part of each CDR3. The D gene is left open where the match is weak. Size is stated for part of the rows, as once, few or many counts, or as a class when the clone is expanded.

v_call	j_call	d_call	clone_size	cdr3_nt	cdr3_aa
TRBV19	TRBJ2-3	TRBD2	-	TGTGCCAGTAGTATCTCGGGACTAGCGGGCGGCACAGATACGCAGTATTTT	CASSISGLAGGTDTQYF
TRBV6-5	TRBJ1-6	-	-	TGTGCCAGCAGTTACTCGCCGGGAGCAAATAATTCACCCCTCCACTTT	CASSYSPGANNSPLHF
TRBV2	TRBJ1-5	-	-	TGTGCCAGCAGTGAGGGGTTGCGGGGCAATCAGCCCCAGCATTTT	CASSEGLRGNQPQHF
TRBV18	TRBJ2-1	TRBD2	-	TGTGCCAGCTCACCACCGACCGGGACTAGCGGAAACAATGAGCAGTTCTTC	CASSPPTGTSGNNEQFF
TRBV5-3	TRBJ1-1	TRBD1	-	TGTGCCAGAAGCATCTGGACAGGGATGAACACTGAAGCTTTCTTT	CARSIWTGMNTEAFF
TRBV7-2	TRBJ1-3	-	-	TGTGCCAGCAGATCTGACAGGAGTGGAAACACCATATATTTT	CASRSDRSGNTIYF
TRBV5-1	TRBJ1-1	-	-	TGCGCCAGCAGCCCGGTGGGGGCGGACACTGAAGCTTTCTTT	CASSPVGADTEAFF
TRBV10-2	TRBJ2-7	-	-	TGCGCCAGCTTGGAACAGCAGGTCTCCTACGAGCAGTACTTC	CASLEQQVSYEQYF
TRBV9	TRBJ2-1	TRBD2	-	TGTGCCAGCAGCGTAGATTTTGCTAGCGGGAGTGATGAGCAGTTCTTC	CASSVDFASGSDEQFF
TRBV5-1	TRBJ2-7	-	-	TGCGCCAGCAGCTTGGGGCAGGCGCCCTACGAGCAGTACTTC	CASSLGQAPYEQYF
TRBV5-6	TRBJ2-3	-	-	TGTGCCAGCAGCTCCGGACGGACAACAGATACGCAGTATTTT	CASSSGRTTDTQYF
TRBV11-2	TRBJ1-2	-	-	TGTGCCAGCAGCTTAGGGCAGGCTAACTATGGCTACACCTTC	CASSLGQANYGYTF
TRBV6-5	TRBJ2-2	TRBD1	-	TGTGCCAGCCGGGACAGGGGGGACACCGGGGAGCTGTTTTTT	CASRDRGDTGELFF
TRBV27	TRBJ2-5	-	-	TGTGCCAGCAGTTTAGGGGCAGGGGCCCCCGGGAAAGAGACCCAGTACTTC	CASSLGAGAPGKETQYF
TRBV9	TRBJ1-2	-	-	TGTGCCAGCAGCTCCACCTACGGGAACTATGGCTACACCTTC	CASSSTYGNYGYTF
TRBV7-2	TRBJ1-1	TRBD1	-	TGTGCCAGCAGCCCTAGAAGAACAGGGGACACTGAAGCTTTCTTT	CASSPRRTGDTEAFF
TRBV7-6	TRBJ2-1	TRBD2	-	TGTGCCAGCAGCTTAGAAGGGGGCAGCGGGGGGAGGAACAATGAGCAGTTCTTC	CASSLEGGSGGRNNEQFF
TRBV7-2	TRBJ2-7	-	-	TGTGCCAGCAGCTCTACTAGCCCGGGGAACGAGCAGTACTTC	CASSSTSPGNEQYF
TRBV3-1/TRBV3-2	TRBJ2-7	-	few	TGTGCCAGCAGCCACTTAGGGGACGAGCAGTACTTC	CASSHLGDEQYF
TRBV12-3/TRBV12-4	TRBJ1-1	-	-	TGTGCCAGCAGTTTAGCCGGGAACACTGAAGCTTTCTTT	CASSLAGNTEAFF
TRBV14	TRBJ1-2	TRBD1	once	TGTGCCAGCAGACGACAGGGGGACTATGGCTACACCTTC	CASRRQGDYGYTF
TRBV2	TRBJ2-5	TRBD2	-	TGTGCCAGCAGTGTGGGGACTAGCGGGAGTTCGGAGACCCAGTACTTC	CASSVGTSGSSETQYF
TRBV5-6	TRBJ1-2	-	-	TGTGCCAGCAGCGGAGAAAGGCCATACCCGAGTTATGGCTACACCTTC	CASSGERPYPSYGYTF
TRBV9	TRBJ2-5	TRBD2	-	TGTGCCAGCAGCGCAGCCCTACTAGCGGGGAGGGAGACCCAGTACTTC	CASSAALLAGRETQYF
TRBV19	TRBJ1-4	TRBD1	-	TGTGCCAGTAGCTACCCGGACAGGGTAGAAAAACTGTTTTTT	CASSYPDRVEKLFF
TRBV27	TRBJ2-7	TRBD1	-	TGTGCCAGCAGCGAGGACAGGGAGTACGAGCAGTACTTC	CASSEDREYEQYF
TRBV4-3	TRBJ2-5	TRBD2	-	TGCGCCAGCAGCCACGGACTAGCGGGAGGGGAGACCCAGTACTTC	CASSHGLAGGETQYF
TRBV5-6	TRBJ1-2	-	-	TGTGCCAGCAGCTTGGGGACAGTATCCGGCTACACCTTC	CASSLGTVSGYTF
TRBV10-3	TRBJ2-3	TRBD2	-	TGTGCCATCAGTGCTGCTAGGCGCGGGAGTTTGACAGATACGCAGTATTTT	CAISAARRGSLTDTQYF
TRBV27	TRBJ2-5	-	-	TGTGCCAGCAGTTTGTCATTCTGGACAGCCCAAGAGACCCAGTACTTC	CASSLSFWTAQETQYF
TRBV6-6	TRBJ2-7	TRBD1	-	TGTGCCAGCAGTTTACCCCAGGGGGCTGAGTCCTACGAGCAGTACTTC	CASSLPQGAESYEQYF
TRBV28	TRBJ1-6	-	-	TGTGCCAGCAGTTTACAGAACTCCTATAATTCACCCCTCCACTTT	CASSLQNSYNSPLHF
TRBV6-6	TRBJ1-4	TRBD1	-	TGTGCCAGCAGTAGGGACAGGAGTAATGAAAAACTGTTTTTT	CASSRDRSNEKLFF
TRBV5-5	TRBJ2-5	TRBD1	-	TGTGCCAGCAGCTTGGGGGGGACAGGCATACACGTGCAAGAGACCCAGTACTTC	CASSLGGTGIHVQETQYF
TRBV12-3/TRBV12-4	TRBJ1-2	TRBD1	-	TGTGCCAGCAGTCTGACAGGGGGCCATGGCTACACCTTC	CASSLTGGHGYTF
TRBV11-3	TRBJ2-3	TRBD1	-	TGTGCCAGCAGCATTAGTCCATACAGGGGAGTGACGCAGTATTTT	CASSISPYRGVTQYF
TRBV5-1	TRBJ2-1	-	-	TGCGCCAGCAGCTTCGGCCCAGGGGACAATGAGCAGTTCTTC	CASSFGPGDNEQFF
TRBV9	TRBJ2-5	-	once	TGTGCCAGCAGCGTAGATCCGGGAGAGACCCAGTACTTC	CASSVDPGETQYF
TRBV7-9	TRBJ1-2	-	few	TGTGCCAGCAGCCCCCCACGAGGTGATATCTATGGCTACACCTTC	CASSPPRGDIYGYTF
TRBV13	TRBJ1-1	-	once	TGTGCCAGCAGCCCGAGACGGACAGCTAACACTGAAGCTTTCTTT	CASSPRRTANTEAFF
TRBV7-3	TRBJ2-1	TRBD2	-	TGTGCCAGCAGCTTAGGCGGGGGTCTTGGTGAGCAGTTCTTC	CASSLGGGLGEQFF
TRBV7-2	TRBJ2-7	TRBD1	-	TGTGCCAGCAGCTTCGGGACAGGGGCCTACGAGCAGTACTTC	CASSFGTGAYEQYF
TRBV5-8	TRBJ2-5	-	-	TGTGCCAGCAGCTCTAGGATGATGCGTGTTGAGACCCAGTACTTC	CASSSRMMRVETQYF
TRBV5-1	TRBJ1-3	-	few	TGCGCCAGCAGCCGGGGGGAAAGAAACACCATATATTTT	CASSRGERNTIYF
TRBV7-3	TRBJ1-1	-	-	TGTGCCAGCAGCGCACAGAATCTGCTTTTAATGAACACTGAAGCTTTCTTT	CASSAQNLLLMNTEAFF
TRBV13	TRBJ2-3	TRBD2	-	TGTGCCAGCAGTCAGGGACTAGCGGGGGGAACAGATACGCAGTATTTT	CASSQGLAGGTDTQYF
TRBV25-1	TRBJ1-2	-	-	TGTGCCAGCAGTCCCACAGGGAGCTATGGCTACACCTTC	CASSPTGSYGYTF
TRBV28	TRBJ1-3	-	-	TGTGCCAGCAGAGGTGGGGGGTCGGGTGGAAACACCATATATTTT	CASRGGGSGGNTIYF
TRBV2	TRBJ1-5	-	-	TGTGCCAGCAGTGAAGAACAAACAGGGCTTAGCAATCAGCCCCAGCATTTT	CASSEEQTGLSNQPQHF
TRBV6-2/TRBV6-3	TRBJ1-2	-	-	TGTGCCAGCAGTTACGGAGGTCCTTCTCGCCTCTATGGCTACACCTTC	CASSYGGPSRLYGYTF
TRBV11-2	TRBJ1-2	-	-	TGTGCCAGCAGCTTAGTACAGGACTATGGCTACACCTTC	CASSLVQDYGYTF
TRBV29-1	TRBJ2-5	-	-	TGCAGCGTTGGTCAGCGCGAGACCCAGTACTTC	CSVGQRETQYF
TRBV5-1	TRBJ2-2	TRBD1	-	TGCGCCAGCAGCTTAGAGGGGGCAAGCACCGGGGAGCTGTTTTTT	CASSLEGASTGELFF
TRBV18	TRBJ1-4	TRBD1	once	TGTGCCAGCTCACCACAGGGGGCCGTTGCAACTAATGAAAAACTGTTTTTT	CASSPQGAVATNEKLFF
TRBV2	TRBJ1-2	TRBD1	-	TGTGCCACGGGACAGGGAAACTATGGCTACACCTTC	CATGQGNYGYTF
TRBV7-9	TRBJ1-2	-	few	TGTGCCAGCAGCTCCGCCCTCTCAGCTAACTATGGCTACACCTTC	CASSSALSANYGYTF
TRBV2	TRBJ1-1	TRBD1	-	TGTGCCAGCAGTGAACAGGGGGCTGGCACTGAAGCTTTCTTT	CASSEQGAGTEAFF
TRBV3-1/TRBV3-2	TRBJ2-5	TRBD2	-	TGTGCCAGCAGCCAAGTGGCTAGCGGGATGGGGACCCAGTACTTC	CASSQVASGMGTQYF
TRBV7-3	TRBJ2-4	TRBD2	-	TGTGCCAGCAGCTACCCGGGGGGCATTCAGTACTTC	CASSYPGGIQYF
TRBV19	TRBJ1-6	TRBD1	-	TGTGCCAGTAGCCCAAAATCCGGACAGGGGATACATTCACCCCTCCACTTT	CASSPKSGQGIHSPLHF